A selection of T cell receptor beta chains follows, all from one sample in a study of blood T cell repertoires in COVID-19. Here immunoSEQ multiplex PCR was the method, and the copy in TCRdb shows in-frame clones only, minus some. This sample yields 52,000 or so clones, of which roughly 80% are seen a single time; about 6% belongs to the top ten. Sequencing was performed on peripheral blood. The receptors stem from a human donor in a cohort sampled during active or convalescent COVID-19. Each CDR3 is given with its conserved first and last residue. D genes are given only for firm matches. Expanded clones are given a class, and other clones once, few, many or no size at all.

v_gene	j_gene	abundance	d_gene	CDR3aa	CDR3nt
TRBV3-1/TRBV3-2	TRBJ2-2	NA	NA	CASSHNSRGLGGELFF	TGTGCCAGCAGCCACAATTCCAGGGGATTAGGCGGGGAGCTGTTTTTT
TRBV19	TRBJ2-2	once	NA	CASSPGAGNTGELFF	TGTGCCAGTAGTCCCGGCGCGGGGAACACCGGGGAGCTGTTTTTT
TRBV6-5	TRBJ1-1	once	TRBD1	CASSYLTGVTEAFF	TGTGCCAGCAGTTACTTAACAGGGGTCACTGAAGCTTTCTTT
TRBV5-5	TRBJ2-7	NA	NA	CASRSTGLGSYEQYF	TGTGCCAGCAGATCTACGGGACTGGGCTCCTACGAGCAGTACTTC
TRBV7-2	TRBJ1-1	NA	NA	CASSKTLRDTEAFF	TGTGCCAGCAGCAAAACCCTGAGGGACACTGAAGCTTTCTTT
TRBV27	TRBJ1-2	NA	NA	CASSSGQGRNYGYTF	TGTGCCAGCAGTTCGGGTCAGGGGCGTAACTATGGCTACACCTTC
TRBV19	TRBJ2-7	NA	NA	CASRSSSYEQYF	TGTGCCAGTAGAAGTAGCTCCTACGAGCAGTACTTC
TRBV7-2	TRBJ2-2	NA	TRBD2	CASRARGDTGELFF	TGTGCCAGCAGAGCGCGGGGGGATACGGGGGAGCTGTTTTTT
TRBV3-1/TRBV3-2	TRBJ1-2	NA	TRBD1	CASSQDGTANYGYTF	TGTGCCAGCAGCCAAGATGGGACAGCCAACTATGGCTACACCTTC
TRBV2	TRBJ1-1	NA	NA	CASSEQNPAFF	TGTGCCAGCTCGGAGCAAAATCCAGCTTTCTTT
TRBV2	TRBJ1-2	few	NA	CASSEMGSGYTF	TGTGCCAGCAGCGAAATGGGGAGCGGCTACACCTTC
TRBV5-1	TRBJ1-2	NA	NA	CASSFPGGANYGYTF	TGCGCCAGCAGTTTCCCTGGGGGGGCGAACTATGGCTACACCTTC
TRBV19	TRBJ2-1	NA	TRBD1	CASSDGTGVNEQFF	TGTGCCAGTAGTGATGGGACAGGGGTCAATGAGCAGTTCTTC
TRBV7-2	TRBJ2-2	NA	NA	CASSITGLTTGELFF	TGTGCCAGCAGCATAACGGGACTGACGACCGGGGAGCTGTTTTTT
TRBV7-8	TRBJ2-2	NA	NA	CASSLVGQSTNTGELFF	TGTGCCAGCAGCTTAGTTGGACAGTCAACTAACACCGGGGAGCTGTTTTTT
TRBV10-3	TRBJ1-1	NA	TRBD1	CAISESGQSEAFF	TGTGCCATCAGTGAGTCGGGACAGTCTGAAGCTTTCTTT
TRBV7-2	TRBJ2-5	few	NA	CASSFQDLQGETQYF	TGTGCCAGCAGCTTCCAGGACTTACAAGGAGAGACCCAGTACTTC
TRBV7-2	TRBJ1-1	NA	TRBD1	CASSLGAGGRVAFF	TGTGCCAGCAGCTTAGGGGCAGGGGGCAGGGTAGCTTTCTTT
TRBV18	TRBJ2-7	NA	TRBD1	CASSPRTGSSYEQYF	TGTGCCAGCTCACCCCGGACAGGGAGCTCCTACGAGCAGTACTTC